What follows describes a single T cell receptor (beta chain). Data came from immunoSEQ multiplex PCR; TCRdb stores just in-frame clones and leaves some out. The data show 200,000 to 300,000 clones, around 87% seen once. These data belong to a study of blood T cell repertoires in COVID-19. Study summary: Samples of COVID-19 (acute and convalescent) were obtained from the United States, Italy and Spain. The analysed material was cDNA or gDNA that came from T cells, B-cell-depleted T cells, or PBMCs.

The germline V gene has CDR1 SGHNT and CDR2 YENEEA. Germline trimming cut 1 base from V and 1 base from J; bases unmatched to any gene: 10. CDR3 length: 18 amino acids. The sequence derives from a woman in her forties or fifties with acute or convalescent COVID-19. The sample was peripheral blood. This rearrangement joins TRBV11-3 to TRBJ2-4, with 7 bases matching TRBD1. CDR3 in DNA: TGTGCCAGCAGCTTAGGGCCCCTCCGAGGGGGCGCCAAAAACATTCAGTACTTC. This sequence encodes CASSLGPLRGGAKNIQYF. The full variable domain, in which reference TRBV11-3 and TRBJ2-4 provide the parts outside the CDR3, is EAGVVQSPRYKIIEKKQPVAFWCNPISGHNTLYWYLQNLGQGPELLIRYENEEAVDDSQLPKDRFSAERLKGVDSTLKIQPAELGDSAVYLCASSLGPLRGGAKNIQYFGAGTRLSVL.